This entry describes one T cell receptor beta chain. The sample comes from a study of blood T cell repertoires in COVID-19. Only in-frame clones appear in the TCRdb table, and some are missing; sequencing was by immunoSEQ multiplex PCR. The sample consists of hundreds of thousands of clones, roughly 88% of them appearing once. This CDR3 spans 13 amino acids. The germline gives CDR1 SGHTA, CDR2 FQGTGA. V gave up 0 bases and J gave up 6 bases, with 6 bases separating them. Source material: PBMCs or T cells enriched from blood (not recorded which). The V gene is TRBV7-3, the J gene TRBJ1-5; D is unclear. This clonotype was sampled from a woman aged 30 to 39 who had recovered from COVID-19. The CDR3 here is CASSLTESQPQHF. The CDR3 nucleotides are TGTGCCAGCAGCTTAACGGAGAGTCAGCCCCAGCATTTT.